Each of the 14 T cell receptor beta chains below was sequenced from the same sample in a study of cytomegalovirus exposure and HLA in healthy donors. Profiling relied on immunoSEQ multiplex PCR, and the TCRdb table lists in-frame clones only, not all of them. The sample yields over 130,000 clones, around 86% seen once. Sequencing used PBMCs. These receptors were obtained from a man between 18 and 35 years old in good health and CMV-seropositive.

In DNA form, the CDR3 reads TGTGCCAGCCAACCGGGACAGACCTACGAGCAGTACTTC. This encodes CASQPGQTYEQYF. V usage is TRBV28 and J usage is TRBJ2-7, with TRBD1 matching 7 bases. The CDR3 loop spans 13 amino acids. V was clipped by 8 bases and J by 2 bases; unmatched bases: 6. Germline V gives CDR1 MDHEN, CDR2 SYDVKM.

The V gene is TRBV29-1, the J gene TRBJ2-7, with D possibly being TRBD2 (6 bases). In germline, CDR1 is SQVTM, CDR2 ANQGSEA. The CDR3 is made up of 15 amino acids. V was trimmed by 5 bases and J by 4 bases, leaving 21 bases between them. The CDR3 protein is CSVLFQSRREYEQYF. CDR3 nucleotide sequence: TGCAGCGTTTTATTTCAATCGAGGAGGGAATACGAGCAGTACTTC.

A remark on this clone: Other DNA sequences from this sample encode an identical CDR3 as well. V gene TRBV5-4 combines with J gene TRBJ2-3; no reliable D call. The CDR3 has 12 residues. The germline V gene encodes CDR1 SGHNT and CDR2 YYREEE (reference sequence). The ends were cut back, 4 bases at V and 0 bases at J, with 3 bases in the middle. In DNA, the CDR3 is TGTGCCAGCAGCCTTAGCACAGATACGCAGTATTTT. This gives the protein CASSLSTDTQYF.

The chain carries TRBV5-8 and TRBJ2-1; D is possibly TRBD2 (6 bases). The V end lost 4 bases, the J end lost 8 bases, and 7 bases lay between the germline ends. CDR3 length: 11 amino acids. Per the germline V gene, CDR1 is SGHTS and CDR2 is YDEGEE. CDR3 sequence reads: CASSAGHEQFF. CDR3 DNA: TGTGCCAGCAGCGCGGGGCATGAGCAGTTCTTC. The entire variable domain, with the rest obtained from reference TRBV5-8 and TRBJ2-1, is as follows: EAGVTQSPTHLIKTRGQQATLRCSPISGHTSVYWYQQALGLGLQFLLWYDEGEERNRGNFPPRFSGRQFPNYSSELNVNALELEDSALYLCASSAGHEQFFGPGTRLTVL.

V and J are TRBV6-1 and TRBJ2-7; 8 nucleotides line up with TRBD1. The CDR3 extends over 13 amino acids. The germline gives CDR1 MNHNS, CDR2 SASEGT. V lost 6 bases and J lost 2; bases outside the gene matches: 3. CDR3 sequence: CASRPGQAYEQYF. DNA of the CDR3: TGTGCCAGCAGACCGGGACAGGCCTACGAGCAGTACTTC.

A few counts support this clone. The chain employs TRBV7-2 and TRBJ1-3; 7 positions agree with TRBD1. This CDR3 is built from 14 residues. Germline V CDR1 and CDR2: SGHTA, FQGNSA. V dropped 5 bases and J dropped 4; count of bases not matched to a gene: 5. The chain's CDR3 is CASSADRAGNTIYF. In DNA form, the CDR3 reads TGTGCCAGCAGCGCAGACAGGGCGGGAAACACCATATATTTT.

This clone has a single count. The chain combines TRBV10-3 with TRBJ2-7; tentatively, D is TRBD1 (9 bases). The V end lost 2 bases, the J end lost 3 bases, and 26 bases lay between the germline ends. This CDR3 is 19 amino acids long. Germline V gives CDR1 ENHRY, CDR2 SYGVKD. CDR3 in amino acids: CAISENLNTGGGRLYEQYF. The CDR3 DNA sequence: TGTGCCATCAGTGAGAACCTTAATACAGGGGGCGGGAGGCTCTACGAGCAGTACTTC.

The chain employs TRBV5-4 and TRBJ1-4; D is uncertain. Germline CDR1 and CDR2: SGHNT and YYREEE (reference sequence). The CDR3 loop spans 15 amino acids. The V gene lost 5 bases and the J gene lost 5 bases, with 16 bases spanning the gap. Here the CDR3 reads CASRSSLSANEKLFF. The CDR3 DNA reads TGTGCCAGCAGGAGTAGCCTATCCGCGAATGAAAAACTGTTTTTT.

The chain links TRBV25-1 to TRBJ2-7, with D tentatively TRBD1 (6 bases). Trimming cost V 2 bases and J 3 bases, with 11 bases left between them. CDR1 is MGHDK and CDR2 is SYGVNS in the germline V gene. This CDR3 is built from 14 residues. CDR3 amino acids: CASSETTGGYEQYF. DNA of the CDR3: TGTGCCAGCAGTGAAACGACAGGAGGCTACGAGCAGTACTTC.

This clone was detected a few times. The chain recombines TRBV9 with TRBJ2-7, with D tentatively TRBD2 (5 bases). This CDR3 contains 15 residues. The V gene lost 0 bases and the J gene lost 5 bases, with 15 bases spanning the gap. Germline values: CDR1 SGDLS, CDR2 YYNGEE. The CDR3 bases are TGTGCCAGCAGCGTAGCCCCAGCGGCTCAGAACGAGCAGTACTTC. Translated, it gives CASSVAPAAQNEQYF.

This rearrangement joins TRBV29-1 to TRBJ1-2, with TRBD1 as a possible D gene (5 bases). The CDR3 loop spans 11 amino acids. Germline V lookup: CDR1 SQVTM, CDR2 ANQGSEA. Deletions cut 7 bases from V and 1 base from J, with 7 bases between. Here the CDR3 reads CSARVNYGYTF. The DNA for the CDR3 is TGCAGCGCCAGGGTTAACTATGGCTACACCTTC.

This chain uses TRBV20-1 with TRBJ2-7; 8 nucleotides match TRBD1. The length of the CDR3 is 11 residues. The germline V gene has CDR1 DFQATT and CDR2 SNEGSKA (reference sequence). V lost 5 bases and J lost 6; bases outside the gene matches: 3. This chain's CDR3 is CSAGDRGEQYF. The CDR3 DNA is TGCAGTGCTGGCGACAGGGGCGAGCAGTACTTC.

A remark on this clone: The sample carries other DNA sequences with the same CDR3. The V gene is TRBV27, the J gene TRBJ2-7; D unclear. This CDR3 contains 13 residues. V lost 3 bases, J lost 1 base, and 7 bases lay in between. Germline V gene data show CDR1 as MNHEY and CDR2 as SMNVEV (reference sequence). The CDR3 reads CASSFGQSYEQYF. CDR3 sequence (DNA): TGTGCCAGCAGTTTTGGGCAATCCTACGAGCAGTACTTC.

The chain joins TRBV5-4 to TRBJ2-2; 9 positions match TRBD2. Per the germline V gene, CDR1 is SGHNT and CDR2 is YYREEE (reference sequence). The V segment lost 0 bases and the J segment 4 bases; nucleotides outside the gene matches: 7. The CDR3 is 17 amino acids. CDR3 protein: CASSLEGTSRITGELFF. The CDR3 nucleotides read TGTGCCAGCAGCTTGGAAGGGACTAGCAGAATCACCGGGGAGCTGTTTTTT.